Each of the 4 T cell receptor beta chains below was sequenced from the same sample in a study of regulatory T cells in long-lasting Graves disease. The sample's time point: newly diagnosed GD, antithyroid drugs for less than 3 months. Scientists built the TCR library using RNA that was extracted from PBMCs. Libraries of TCR beta came from iRepertoire HTBI primers plus Arm-PCR of CDR3 regions. MiXCR was run by TCRdb on the multiplex PCR reads, yielding one entry per CDR3 protein. The sample contains a few hundred thousand distinct CDR3 sequences, just over 20% of which appear only once. The material was peripheral blood mononuclear cells (PBMCs), obtained at new diagnosis, from a patient treated with antithyroid drugs. The receptors derive from a female donor with Graves disease.

The chain uses TRBV5-4 and TRBJ2-1, with D perhaps TRBD1 or TRBD2 (5 bases each). The V end lost 5 bases, the J end lost 5 bases, and 11 bases lay between the germline ends. The CDR3 spans 13 residues. Germline CDR1 SGHNT, CDR2 YYREEE (reference sequence). The CDR3 DNA follows: TGTGCCAGCAGACGGGACCGACACAATGAGCAGTTCTTC. Its translation: CASRRDRHNEQFF.

This clonotype was recorded a few times. The chain has TRBV29-1 and TRBJ2-7, with D unclear. The CDR3 spans 14 residues. With 6 bases removed from V and 0 bases from J, the gap between germline ends came to 15 bases. Germline loops: CDR1 SQVTM, CDR2 ANQGSEA. CDR3 nucleotides: TGCAGCGTCTCCCTGGACGCGAGCTCCTACGAGCAGTACTTC. Its translation is CSVSLDASSYEQYF.

The sample holds many counts of this clonotype. The CDR3 spells CASTPWAGTSTNTGELFF. The CDR3 region has the DNA TGTGCCAGCACCCCATGGGCTGGGACTAGTACGAACACCGGGGAGCTGTTTTTT. The chain couples TRBV6-1 to TRBJ2-2; 8 bases line up with TRBD2. The CDR3 consists of 18 residues. Per germline, CDR1 MNHNS and CDR2 SASEGT. The V and J ends lost 7 bases and 0 bases, in that order; junction bases with no gene match: 13.

The chain is built from TRBV5-1 and TRBJ2-2; D might be TRBD2 (7 bases). Germline CDR1 SGHRS, CDR2 YFSETQ. The CDR3 spans 15 residues. The V end lost 3 bases, the J end lost 0 bases, and 9 bases lay between the germline ends. Here the CDR3 DNA reads TGCGCCAGCAGCTCGGGGGGCACGAACACCGGGGAGCTGTTTTTT. Translation gives CASSSGGTNTGELFF.